The entry that follows covers one TCR beta chain sequence. The sample originates from a study of control samples from healthy donors and cancer patients. The assay was immunoSEQ multiplex PCR, and TCRdb's table has in-frame clones only and misses some. Of around 140,000 clones in the sample, around 93% were seen once. V lost 4 bases, J lost 6 bases, and 5 bases stayed unmatched. CDR1 and CDR2 from the germline V gene are SGHRS and YFSETQ. CDR3 length equals 15 residues. The J gene is TRBJ2-2, the V gene TRBV5-1; 11 nucleotides align to TRBD2. The specimen sequenced was blood. The TCR originated in a woman in her forties or fifties in good health. The DNA of the CDR3 is TGCGCCAGCAGCATCATAGCGGGAGGGGCCGGGGAGCTGTTTTTT. Encoded protein: CASSIIAGGAGELFF.